A selection of T cell receptor beta chains follows, all from one sample in a study of blood T cell repertoires in COVID-19. Generated by immunoSEQ multiplex PCR, the TCRdb table keeps only in-frame clones and is missing some. The sample includes approximately 200,000 clones, about 85% of them seen just once. The material sequenced was peripheral blood. The receptors were gathered from a woman aged 55-70 years who had recovered from COVID-19. The CDR3 runs from the conserved cysteine through the conserved F or W. The order of the fields is D gene, V gene, J gene, clone size, CDR3 protein, CDR3 DNA. The D gene is left open where the match is weak. Clone size is not always given. Where it is, it says once, few, many or a class for expanded clones.

TRBD1	TRBV5-1	TRBJ1-2	-	CASSLTGQSTYGYTF	TGCGCCAGCAGCTTGACGGGACAGTCTACCTATGGCTACACCTTC
-	TRBV9	TRBJ2-6	-	CASSPDSLLGANVLTF	TGTGCCAGCAGCCCCGACTCGCTTCTGGGGGCCAACGTCCTGACTTTC
TRBD1	TRBV2	TRBJ1-1	-	CASSGHDRADTEAFF	TGTGCCAGCAGTGGTCATGACAGGGCGGACACTGAAGCTTTCTTT
-	TRBV2	TRBJ1-5	few	CASSEEYNQPQHF	TGTGCCAGCAGTGAGGAGTACAATCAGCCCCAGCATTTT
-	TRBV7-8	TRBJ1-1	few	CASSSRRGAEAFF	TGTGCCAGCAGCTCCCGGAGGGGCGCGGAAGCTTTCTTT
-	TRBV3-1/TRBV3-2	TRBJ1-1	-	CASSEGAGTEAFF	TGTGCCAGCAGCGAAGGGGCAGGCACTGAAGCTTTCTTT
-	TRBV19	TRBJ2-2	-	CASSILPGGTGELFF	TGTGCCAGTAGTATACTCCCAGGAGGCACCGGGGAGCTGTTTTTT
-	TRBV10-3	TRBJ1-5	-	CAISESALIYSNQPQHF	TGTGCCATCAGTGAGTCCGCCTTGATCTATAGCAATCAGCCCCAGCATTTT
TRBD1	TRBV5-1	TRBJ1-1	-	CASSFGDRERTEAFF	TGCGCCAGCAGCTTCGGAGACAGGGAGAGGACTGAAGCTTTCTTT
TRBD1	TRBV4-1	TRBJ2-1	-	CASSRAEQGVYEQFF	TGCGCCAGCAGCCGTGCCGAACAGGGGGTCTATGAGCAGTTCTTC
-	TRBV10-3	TRBJ1-1	-	CAISEGHANTEAFF	TGTGCCATCAGTGAGGGACACGCGAACACTGAAGCTTTCTTT
TRBD1	TRBV14	TRBJ1-2	many	CASRSNRDSPWGGYTF	TGTGCCAGCAGGTCTAACCGGGACAGTCCTTGGGGTGGCTACACCTTC
-	TRBV6-1	TRBJ1-2	-	CASSEGHPLSSYGYTF	TGTGCCAGCAGTGAAGGGCACCCCCTTTCGTCCTATGGCTACACCTTC
-	TRBV10-2	TRBJ2-7	-	CASSGGPGHSSYEQYF	TGCGCCAGCAGTGGAGGCCCGGGACATAGCTCCTACGAGCAGTACTTC
-	TRBV7-9	TRBJ2-1	-	CASSTGFDGGSYNEQFF	TGTGCCAGCAGCACCGGCTTTGACGGGGGATCCTACAATGAGCAGTTCTTC
-	TRBV6-5	TRBJ1-1	-	CASSYRGGEGAEAFF	TGTGCCAGCAGTTACCGTGGGGGCGAGGGAGCTGAAGCTTTCTTT
-	TRBV30	TRBJ1-6	few	CAWSVTRQAGSPLHF	TGTGCCTGGAGTGTAACCCGACAGGCGGGCTCACCCCTCCACTTT
TRBD1	TRBV27	TRBJ1-2	-	CASRTGTYGYTF	TGTGCCAGCAGGACAGGGACCTATGGCTACACCTTC
-	TRBV7-9	TRBJ1-4	once	CASSSTRGGREKLFF	TGTGCCAGCAGCTCGACCCGCGGGGGAAGGGAAAAACTGTTTTTT
TRBD1	TRBV7-2	TRBJ1-6	-	CASSLQFRGHNSPLHF	TGTGCCAGCAGCTTACAGTTCAGGGGGCATAATTCACCCCTCCACTTT
-	TRBV2	TRBJ2-7	-	CASSEFPNYEQYF	TGTGCCAGCAGTGAATTCCCAAACTACGAGCAGTACTTC
-	TRBV5-1	TRBJ1-2	-	CASSLDGSLYGYTF	TGCGCCAGCAGCTTGGATGGGAGCCTCTACGGCTACACCTTC
TRBD1	TRBV7-3	TRBJ2-5	-	CASSLTGGGQETQYF	TGTGCCAGCAGCTTAACAGGGGGCGGACAAGAGACCCAGTACTTC
-	TRBV5-1	TRBJ1-2	-	CASSLVGGQYGYGYTF	TGCGCCAGCAGCTTGGTCGGGGGGCAGTATGGCTATGGCTACACCTTC
TRBD1	TRBV7-7	TRBJ1-1	-	CASSPRQGPMNTEAFF	TGTGCTAGCAGCCCGCGACAGGGGCCTATGAACACTGAAGCTTTCTTT
TRBD2	TRBV14	TRBJ2-2	-	CASSPKIYRLAESIRTGELFF	TGTGCCAGCAGCCCCAAGATATACCGACTAGCGGAGTCTATCCGAACCGGGGAGCTGTTTTTT
-	TRBV30	TRBJ1-5	-	CAWSKARTPQHF	TGTGCCTGGAGTAAGGCCCGGACACCCCAGCATTTT
-	TRBV7-3	TRBJ1-1	-	CASSFAADTEAFF	TGTGCCAGCAGCTTCGCAGCGGACACTGAAGCTTTCTTT
-	TRBV7-3	TRBJ2-7	-	CASSLTGGYEQYF	TGTGCCAGCAGCTTAACAGGGGGTTACGAGCAGTACTTC
-	TRBV2	TRBJ1-1	-	CASSLTEVNTEAFF	TGTGCCAGCAGTCTAACAGAAGTGAACACTGAAGCTTTCTTT
TRBD2	TRBV12-3/TRBV12-4	TRBJ2-5	-	CASRRPGGETQYF	TGTGCCAGCAGACGGCCCGGGGGGGAGACCCAGTACTTC
TRBD1	TRBV29-1	TRBJ2-7	-	CSARDRGRGYEQYF	TGCAGCGCTCGGGACAGGGGGCGCGGCTACGAGCAGTACTTC
TRBD1	TRBV20-1	TRBJ1-1	-	CSAAAGGEAFF	TGCAGTGCTGCGGCAGGGGGTGAAGCTTTCTTT
-	TRBV5-8	TRBJ2-2	-	CASSLFQNTGELFF	TGTGCCAGCAGCTTGTTTCAGAACACCGGGGAGCTGTTTTTT
-	TRBV9	TRBJ2-7	-	CASSRQTESKYEQYF	TGTGCCAGCAGCCGACAGACAGAATCAAAATACGAGCAGTACTTC
TRBD1	TRBV5-4	TRBJ1-4	-	CASSRGQGTNEKLFF	TGTGCCAGCAGCAGGGGACAGGGTACCAATGAAAAACTGTTTTTT
TRBD2	TRBV9	TRBJ2-3	-	CASSALGWGGADTQYF	TGTGCCAGCAGCGCCCTCGGGTGGGGGGGGGCAGATACGCAGTATTTT
-	TRBV19	TRBJ1-1	once	CASSAGTELRYTEAFF	TGTGCCAGTAGTGCGGGGACGGAGCTTCGGTACACTGAAGCTTTCTTT
TRBD1	TRBV6-5	TRBJ1-2	-	CASSPGQGHGYTF	TGTGCCAGCAGTCCTGGACAGGGCCATGGCTACACCTTC
TRBD2	TRBV4-1	TRBJ2-5	once	CASSQVISGGAQYF	TGCGCCAGCAGCCAAGTAATTAGCGGGGGGGCCCAGTACTTC
-	TRBV10-3	TRBJ2-5	-	CAISESWGLQETQYF	TGTGCCATCAGTGAGTCGTGGGGGCTCCAAGAGACCCAGTACTTC
-	TRBV12-3/TRBV12-4	TRBJ2-3	-	CASSSEWDTQYF	TGTGCCAGCAGTTCCGAGTGGGATACGCAGTATTTT
TRBD2	TRBV7-2	TRBJ2-2	-	CASSFTSGGYTGELFF	TGTGCCAGCAGCTTCACTAGCGGGGGGTACACCGGGGAGCTGTTTTTT
TRBD1	TRBV18	TRBJ1-2	-	CASSPINPRDRASYGYTF	TGTGCCAGCTCACCTATTAACCCTCGGGACAGGGCATCCTATGGCTACACCTTC
-	TRBV7-9	TRBJ1-2	few	CASSFWLNGYTF	TGTGCCAGCAGCTTTTGGCTCAACGGCTACACCTTC
TRBD1	TRBV5-1	TRBJ2-5	-	CASSLGQGNLETQYF	TGCGCCAGCAGCTTGGGACAGGGTAATTTAGAGACCCAGTACTTC
TRBD1	TRBV3-1/TRBV3-2	TRBJ1-3	-	CASSGTGPLRSGNTIYF	TGTGCCAGTTCCGGGACAGGGCCCTTACGCTCTGGAAACACCATATATTTT
TRBD2	TRBV30	TRBJ2-3	-	CAWSQERGRTDTQYF	TGTGCCTGGAGTCAGGAGCGGGGGCGCACAGATACGCAGTATTTT
-	TRBV11-2	TRBJ1-4	-	CASSRGPPREKLFF	TGTGCCAGCAGCCGAGGGCCACCTCGGGAAAAACTGTTTTTT
-	TRBV15	TRBJ1-2	-	CATSRHQGRDGYTF	TGTGCCACCAGCAGACACCAGGGAAGAGATGGCTACACCTTC